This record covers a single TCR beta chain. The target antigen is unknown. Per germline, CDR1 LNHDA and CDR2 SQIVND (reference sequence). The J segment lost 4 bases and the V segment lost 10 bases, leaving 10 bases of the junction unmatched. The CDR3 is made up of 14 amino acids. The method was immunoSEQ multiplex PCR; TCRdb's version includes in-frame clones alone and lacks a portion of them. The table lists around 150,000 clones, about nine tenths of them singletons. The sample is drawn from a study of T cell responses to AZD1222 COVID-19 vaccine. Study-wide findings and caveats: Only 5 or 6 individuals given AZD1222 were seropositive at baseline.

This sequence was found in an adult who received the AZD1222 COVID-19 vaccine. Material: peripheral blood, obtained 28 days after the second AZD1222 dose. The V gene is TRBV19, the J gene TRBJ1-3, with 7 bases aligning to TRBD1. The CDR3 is CATTQGTAGNTIYF. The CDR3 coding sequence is TGTGCCACGACACAGGGGACTGCGGGAAACACCATATATTTT.